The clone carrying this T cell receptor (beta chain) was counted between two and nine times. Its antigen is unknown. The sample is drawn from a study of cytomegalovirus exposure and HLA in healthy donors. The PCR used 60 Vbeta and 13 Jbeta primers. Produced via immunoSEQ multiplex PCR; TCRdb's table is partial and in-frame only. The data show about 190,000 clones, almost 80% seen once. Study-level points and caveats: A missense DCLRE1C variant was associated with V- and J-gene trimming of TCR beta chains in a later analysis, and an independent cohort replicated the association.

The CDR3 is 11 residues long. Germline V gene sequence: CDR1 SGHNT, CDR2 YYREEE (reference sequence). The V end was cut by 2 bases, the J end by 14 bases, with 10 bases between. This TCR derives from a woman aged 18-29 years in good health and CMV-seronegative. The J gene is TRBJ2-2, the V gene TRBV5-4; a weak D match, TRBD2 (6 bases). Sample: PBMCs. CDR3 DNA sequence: TGTGCCAGCAGCTTAACCGGGACTCTGTTTTTT. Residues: CASSLTGTLFF.